The following is a T cell receptor (beta chain) sequence with its context. Antigen: not known. The data are from a study of beta chain features in type 1 diabetes. The CDR3 is 14 residues long. V was pared by 0 bases and J by 5 bases, with 9 bases between. CDR1 SGHTA and CDR2 FQGNSA come from the germline V gene. Sorted populations all exceeded 95% purity. Expressed TCRB transcripts were sequenced because the isolated RNA had all been reverse transcribed beforehand. Some clones are missing from TCRdb's copy, which holds only in-frame ones; the method was immunoSEQ multiplex PCR. The sample lists about 370,000 clones; 8.5% to 10% were seen once. Findings of the study overall: Sequencing from cDNA could over-represent high-TCR-expressing cells. Among patients with Type 1 diabetes, TCRB CDR3s were moderately but significantly shorter in every one of the four CD4+ subsets.

Sample: central memory CD4+ T cells from blood. This rearrangement joins TRBV7-2 to TRBJ2-3, with D unclear. This TCR derives from a man younger than 45 with type 1 diabetes. CDR3 sequence (DNA): TGTGCCAGCAGCTTAGCCTCCTTTGGAGATACGCAGTATTTT. It codes for CASSLASFGDTQYF.